This is a list of T cell receptor beta chains from one sample in a study of blood T cell repertoires in COVID-19. The table came from immunoSEQ multiplex PCR; TCRdb's copy has only in-frame clones and leaves some out. The sample consists of about 250,000 clones, approximately 83% of them appearing once. The sequenced sample consisted of peripheral blood. Receptors originate from a man aged 40-50 years with acute or convalescent COVID-19. Both conserved end residues are part of each CDR3. The order of the fields is CDR3 protein, CDR3 DNA, V gene, J gene, D gene, clone size. A D gene is named only where the DNA matches it firmly. Expanded clones get a size class; other rows say once, few or many, or leave the size out.

CDR3 protein: CASSELAGVYNEQFF
CDR3 DNA: TGTGCCAGCAGTGAATTAGCGGGAGTGTACAATGAGCAGTTCTTC
V gene: TRBV2
J gene: TRBJ2-1
D gene: TRBD2
clone size: .

CDR3 protein: CATPGRGYTGELFF
CDR3 DNA: TGTGCCACCCCCGGCAGGGGGTACACCGGGGAGCTGTTTTTT
V gene: TRBV18
J gene: TRBJ2-2
D gene: TRBD1
clone size: .

CDR3 protein: CAISEQGSPLHF
CDR3 DNA: TGTGCCATCAGTGAACAGGGTTCACCCCTCCACTTT
V gene: TRBV10-3
J gene: TRBJ1-6
D gene: .
clone size: .

CDR3 protein: CASSYEGGPNYGYTF
CDR3 DNA: TGTGCCAGCAGTTACGAAGGGGGTCCTAACTATGGCTACACCTTC
V gene: TRBV6-6
J gene: TRBJ1-2
D gene: .
clone size: .

CDR3 protein: CASSQGLGSEQYF
CDR3 DNA: TGCGCCAGCAGCCAGGGACTCGGGTCCGAGCAGTACTTC
V gene: TRBV4-1
J gene: TRBJ2-7
D gene: .
clone size: .

CDR3 protein: CASSSHARAEQFF
CDR3 DNA: TGTGCCAGCAGCTCGCACGCGCGGGCTGAGCAGTTCTTC
V gene: TRBV11-2
J gene: TRBJ2-1
D gene: .
clone size: .

CDR3 protein: CASSPVQGAIDTQYF
CDR3 DNA: TGTGCCAGCAGTCCCGTACAGGGGGCAATAGATACGCAGTATTTT
V gene: TRBV6-5
J gene: TRBJ2-3
D gene: TRBD1
clone size: .

CDR3 protein: CASKGVLNNSPLHF
CDR3 DNA: TGCGCCAGCAAAGGGGTTCTAAATAATTCACCCCTCCACTTT
V gene: TRBV5-1
J gene: TRBJ1-6
D gene: .
clone size: .

CDR3 protein: CASSPTAGFYEQYF
CDR3 DNA: TGTGCCAGCAGTCCCACCGCGGGGTTCTACGAGCAGTACTTC
V gene: TRBV6-5
J gene: TRBJ2-7
D gene: .
clone size: .

CDR3 protein: CASSTRQGGVEKLFF
CDR3 DNA: TGTGCCAGCAGCACCCGACAGGGGGGAGTGGAAAAACTGTTTTTT
V gene: TRBV9
J gene: TRBJ1-4
D gene: TRBD1
clone size: .

CDR3 protein: CASSPGTSGANEQFF
CDR3 DNA: TGTGCCAGCAGCCCAGGGACTAGCGGGGCGAATGAGCAGTTCTTC
V gene: TRBV7-3
J gene: TRBJ2-1
D gene: TRBD2
clone size: .

CDR3 protein: CSVEVVGQAHWAQETQYF
CDR3 DNA: TGCAGCGTTGAAGTAGTGGGCCAGGCCCATTGGGCTCAAGAGACCCAGTACTTC
V gene: TRBV29-1
J gene: TRBJ2-5
D gene: .
clone size: .

CDR3 protein: CASSLTVSYEQYF
CDR3 DNA: TGTGCCAGCAGTTTAACGGTTTCCTACGAGCAGTACTTC
V gene: TRBV28
J gene: TRBJ2-7
D gene: .
clone size: few

CDR3 protein: CASSFGAAGYGYTF
CDR3 DNA: TGTGCCAGCAGTTTTGGAGCGGCGGGCTATGGCTACACCTTC
V gene: TRBV27
J gene: TRBJ1-2
D gene: .
clone size: .

CDR3 protein: CASSLMGLAGENEQFF
CDR3 DNA: TGTGCCAGCAGCTTAATGGGACTAGCGGGAGAGAATGAGCAGTTCTTC
V gene: TRBV11-1
J gene: TRBJ2-1
D gene: TRBD2
clone size: .

CDR3 protein: CASSLGQYNEQFF
CDR3 DNA: TGTGCCAGCAGCTTAGGGCAATACAATGAGCAGTTCTTC
V gene: TRBV7-2
J gene: TRBJ2-1
D gene: .
clone size: .

CDR3 protein: CASSQDFSGHNTGELFF
CDR3 DNA: TGCGCCAGCAGCCAAGATTTTTCGGGACATAACACCGGGGAGCTGTTTTTT
V gene: TRBV4-1
J gene: TRBJ2-2
D gene: .
clone size: .

CDR3 protein: CASSYDGGANTGELFF
CDR3 DNA: TGTGCCAGCAGTTACGACGGCGGAGCGAACACCGGGGAGCTGTTTTTT
V gene: TRBV6-6
J gene: TRBJ2-2
D gene: .
clone size: .

CDR3 protein: CASSLVLREDHRELFF
CDR3 DNA: TGTGCCAGCAGCTTAGTGCTGCGGGAGGACCACCGGGAGCTGTTTTTT
V gene: TRBV7-8
J gene: TRBJ2-2
D gene: TRBD2
clone size: .

CDR3 protein: CASSPTGNIQYF
CDR3 DNA: TGTGCCAGCAGCCCCACGGGAAACATTCAGTACTTC
V gene: TRBV7-2
J gene: TRBJ2-4
D gene: .
clone size: .

CDR3 protein: CASSLFREGVHEQYF
CDR3 DNA: TGTGCCAGCAGCTTGTTCCGGGAGGGCGTACACGAGCAGTACTTC
V gene: TRBV5-4
J gene: TRBJ2-7
D gene: TRBD2
clone size: .

CDR3 protein: CASSPGREIGYTF
CDR3 DNA: TGTGCCAGTAGCCCCGGCAGGGAAATCGGCTACACCTTC
V gene: TRBV19
J gene: TRBJ1-2
D gene: .
clone size: once

CDR3 protein: CASSSMTSAPYEQYF
CDR3 DNA: TGCGCCAGCAGCTCAATGACTAGCGCACCCTACGAGCAGTACTTC
V gene: TRBV5-1
J gene: TRBJ2-7
D gene: TRBD2
clone size: .

CDR3 protein: CASSPLGGRETQYF
CDR3 DNA: TGTGCCAGCAGCCCTCTTGGGGGGAGGGAGACCCAGTACTTC
V gene: TRBV7-2
J gene: TRBJ2-5
D gene: .
clone size: .

CDR3 protein: CASSLVAGSVNEQYF
CDR3 DNA: TGTGCCAGCAGCTTAGTAGCGGGATCCGTCAACGAGCAGTACTTC
V gene: TRBV7-8
J gene: TRBJ2-7
D gene: TRBD2
clone size: .

CDR3 protein: CASSQPGAGETQYF
CDR3 DNA: TGTGCCAGCAGCCAGCCAGGGGCAGGAGAGACCCAGTACTTC
V gene: TRBV11-2
J gene: TRBJ2-5
D gene: .
clone size: .

CDR3 protein: CASSLSLANQETQYF
CDR3 DNA: TGTGCCAGCAGCTTAAGCTTAGCGAACCAAGAGACCCAGTACTTC
V gene: TRBV7-2
J gene: TRBJ2-5
D gene: .
clone size: .

CDR3 protein: CAWSGGSWQPQHF
CDR3 DNA: TGTGCCTGGAGTGGAGGGAGTTGGCAGCCCCAGCATTTT
V gene: TRBV30
J gene: TRBJ1-5
D gene: .
clone size: .

CDR3 protein: CASSYEGTGYNEKLFF
CDR3 DNA: TGCGCCAGCAGTTATGAGGGGACTGGGTATAATGAAAAACTGTTTTTT
V gene: TRBV5-1
J gene: TRBJ1-4
D gene: .
clone size: .